This T cell receptor beta chain was sequenced for a study of regulatory T cells in long-lasting Graves disease. The sample holds many counts of this clonotype. Indicated time point: newly diagnosed GD, antithyroid drugs for less than 3 months. PBMCs provided the RNA from which the TCR library was made. V trimming: 4 bases; J trimming: 5 bases; junction bases outside the gene matches: 3. The CDR3 runs 14 residues. CDR1 and CDR2 (germline): SGHRS, YFSETQ. Construction of TCR beta libraries relied on iRepertoire HTBI primers and on Arm-PCR targeting CDR3 regions. TCRdb redid the calling of the multiplex PCR reads with MiXCR, one entry per CDR3 protein. Here the sample spans about 610,000 distinct CDR3 sequences, more than 15% being singletons. The sample also formed part of further work on T cells in Graves' hyperthyroidism and ophthalmopathy.

The sequencing here drew on peripheral blood mononuclear cells (PBMCs), taken at new diagnosis, from a patient treated with antithyroid drugs. V and J are TRBV5-1 and TRBJ2-1; the match to TRBD2 covers 10 bases. The TCR was taken from a young man with Graves disease. CDR3 DNA: TGCGCCAGCAGCGTCCTAGCGGGGGACAATGAGCAGTTCTTC. Its translation: CASSVLAGDNEQFF.